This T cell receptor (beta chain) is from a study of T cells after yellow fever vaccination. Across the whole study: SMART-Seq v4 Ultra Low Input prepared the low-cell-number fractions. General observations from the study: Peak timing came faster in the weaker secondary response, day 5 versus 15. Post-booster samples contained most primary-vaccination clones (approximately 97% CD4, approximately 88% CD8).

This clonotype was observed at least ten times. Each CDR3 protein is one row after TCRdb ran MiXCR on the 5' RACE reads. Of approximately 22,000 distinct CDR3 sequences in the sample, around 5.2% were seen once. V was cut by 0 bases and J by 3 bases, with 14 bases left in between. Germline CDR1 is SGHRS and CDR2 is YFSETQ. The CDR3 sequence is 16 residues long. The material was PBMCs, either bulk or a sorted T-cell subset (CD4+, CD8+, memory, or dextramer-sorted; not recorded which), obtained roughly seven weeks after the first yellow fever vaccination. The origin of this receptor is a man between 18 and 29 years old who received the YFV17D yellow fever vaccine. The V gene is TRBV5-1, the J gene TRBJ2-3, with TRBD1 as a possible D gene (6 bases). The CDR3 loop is CASSLGQVTGTDTQYF. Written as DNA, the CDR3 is TGCGCCAGCAGCTTGGGACAGGTAACCGGGACAGATACGCAGTATTTT.